Listed below are T cell receptor beta chains from one sample, sequenced in a study of read filtering for tumor transcriptome and immune sequencing. TCRdb fed the reads into MiXCR, producing one record per CDR3 protein. The sample includes 39,000 or so distinct CDR3 sequences, 14% seen only once; the top ten take around 6.5%. Sequenced input: a population of CD138-negative cells sorted from bone marrow. These receptors all stem from a donor older than 35 with multiple myeloma. The CDR3 runs from the conserved cysteine through the conserved F or W. D genes are given only for firm matches. Size is stated for part of the rows, as once, few or many counts, or as a class when the clone is expanded.

TRBJ1-1	NA	NA	TRBV7-6	CASSPRAFF	TGTGCCAGCAGCCCCCGAGCTTTCTTT
TRBJ2-1	TRBD1	many	TRBV14	CASSFGTGVGYNEQFF	TGTGCCAGCAGCTTCGGGACAGGGGTGGGGTACAATGAGCAGTTCTTC
TRBJ2-2	TRBD1	many	TRBV7-3	CASRPSDRGVTGELFF	TGTGCCAGCAGGCCTTCCGACAGGGGGGTCACCGGGGAGCTGTTTTTT
TRBJ1-1	NA	many	TRBV6-1	CASSERSGNTEAFF	TGTGCCAGCAGTGAAAGGTCGGGAAACACTGAAGCTTTCTTT
TRBJ1-1	TRBD1	many	TRBV5-1	CASSLGTGAGHTEAFF	TGCGCCAGCAGCCTCGGGACAGGGGCTGGTCATACTGAAGCTTTCTTT
TRBJ2-5	NA	many	TRBV3-1	CASSQKWGPGRQETQYF	TGTGCCAGCAGCCAAAAGTGGGGACCGGGACGGCAAGAGACCCAGTACTTC
TRBJ2-5	TRBD1	few	TRBV9	CASSVGTGTLGETQYF	TGTGCCAGCAGCGTAGGGACAGGGACGTTGGGAGAGACCCAGTACTTC
TRBJ1-2	NA	many	TRBV10-3	CAISESNPIGDGYTF	TGTGCCATCAGTGAGTCGAACCCTATAGGGGATGGCTACACCTTC
TRBJ2-1	NA	many	TRBV6-5	CASSSTSTNEQFF	TGTGCCAGCAGTTCAACTAGTACAAATGAGCAGTTCTTC
TRBJ1-5	TRBD1	NA	TRBV5-1	CASSLETGGRQPQHF	TGCGCCAGCAGCTTGGAGACAGGGGGGAGGCAGCCCCAGCATTTT
TRBJ2-3	TRBD2	many	TRBV7-9	CASSGSGRSTDTQYF	TGTGCCAGCAGCGGGAGCGGGAGAAGCACAGATACGCAGTATTTT
TRBJ2-5	NA	many	TRBV6-6	CAIGTEVQETQYF	TGTGCCATCGGGACGGAGGTCCAAGAGACCCAGTACTTC
TRBJ2-3	TRBD1	many	TRBV11-2	CASSSDREWGTDTQYF	TGTGCCAGCAGCTCAGACAGGGAGTGGGGCACAGATACGCAGTATTTT
TRBJ2-5	NA	many	TRBV7-9	CASSPLAHETQYF	TGTGCCAGCAGCCCTTTGGCCCATGAGACCCAGTACTTC
TRBJ1-5	NA	NA	TRBV7-8	CASSLRAGTIRSSQPQHF	TGTGCCAGCAGCTTAAGGGCCGGGACAATCCGTAGCAGTCAGCCCCAGCATTTT
TRBJ2-1	TRBD2	many	TRBV5-1	CASSPGTSVVLLFF	TGCGCCAGCAGCCCTGGGACTAGCGTAGTGCTACTGTTCTTC
TRBJ2-5	NA	many	TRBV29-1	CSALGVRQETQYF	TGCAGCGCCCTAGGGGTTCGTCAAGAGACCCAGTACTTC
TRBJ2-1	TRBD2	many	TRBV9	CASSVVAGGHNEQFF	TGTGCCAGCAGCGTGGTAGCGGGGGGACACAATGAGCAGTTCTTC
TRBJ2-5	TRBD2	few	TRBV11-2	CASSPGLAGVQETQYF	TGTGCCAGCAGCCCAGGACTAGCGGGGGTACAAGAGACCCAGTACTTC
TRBJ1-1	TRBD1	many	TRBV12-5	CASGLRSGGASEAFF	TGTGCTAGTGGTTTGAGGTCAGGGGGAGCGAGTGAAGCTTTCTTT
TRBJ1-2	NA	many	TRBV5-1	CASSHADYGYTF	TGCGCCAGCAGTCACGCCGACTATGGCTACACCTTC
TRBJ2-5	NA	many	TRBV20-1	CSARDRNRGRAGETQYF	TGCAGTGCTAGAGACCGCAATAGGGGGAGGGCCGGGGAGACCCAGTACTTC
TRBJ2-7	TRBD1	NA	TRBV7-9	CASGPWDRGGEQYF	TGTGCCAGCGGCCCCTGGGACAGGGGGGGAGAGCAGTACTTC
TRBJ2-7	TRBD2	NA	TRBV7-9	CACSPSSGRAYWEQYF	TGTGCCTGCAGCCCGAGTAGCGGGAGGGCCTACTGGGAGCAGTACTTC
TRBJ1-1	NA	many	TRBV6-2/TRBV6-3	CASSYKGSATEAFF	TGTGCCAGCAGTTACAAAGGAAGCGCCACTGAAGCTTTCTTT
TRBJ1-1	NA	NA	TRBV29-1	CSVERSQGEAFF	TGCAGCGTTGAAAGGTCACAGGGTGAAGCTTTCTTT
TRBJ2-5	NA	NA	TRBV12-3/TRBV12-4	CASEGRVSETQYF	TGTGCCAGCGAGGGGAGAGTGTCCGAGACCCAGTACTTC
TRBJ1-5	TRBD1	many	TRBV6-2/TRBV6-3	CASRPQGYGNQPQHF	TGTGCCAGCAGGCCACAGGGGTATGGCAATCAGCCCCAGCATTTT
TRBJ2-4	TRBD2	many	TRBV11-3	CASSGGSPQYF	TGTGCCAGCAGTGGCGGGAGCCCTCAGTACTTC
TRBJ2-6	NA	many	TRBV6-5	CASQGGPGANVLTF	TGTGCCAGTCAGGGTGGACCTGGGGCCAACGTCCTGACTTTC
TRBJ2-3	NA	many	TRBV7-9	CASSLALDSATDTQYF	TGTGCCAGCAGCTTAGCCTTGGATAGCGCCACAGATACGCAGTATTTT
TRBJ2-2	TRBD2	many	TRBV7-3	CASSLKGEGTGELFF	TGTGCCAGCAGCTTAAAAGGGGAGGGGACCGGGGAGCTGTTTTTT
TRBJ2-3	NA	many	TRBV5-5	CASSLPSRDTQYF	TGTGCCAGCAGCTTGCCCTCTCGGGATACGCAGTATTTT
TRBJ1-5	NA	NA	TRBV7-9	CASSYNREQPQHF	TGTGCCAGCAGTTATAACAGGGAACAGCCCCAGCATTTT
TRBJ2-2	NA	many	TRBV2	CASSEVQGQAGELFF	TGTGCCAGCAGTGAAGTCCAGGGGCAAGCCGGGGAGCTGTTTTTT
TRBJ2-2	NA	many	TRBV6-5	CASSRGGLANTGELFF	TGTGCCAGCAGTCGAGGGGGGTTGGCGAACACCGGGGAGCTGTTTTTT
TRBJ2-5	TRBD2	many	TRBV11-2	CASSLAGTKTQYF	TGTGCCAGCAGCTTAGCAGGGACTAAGACCCAGTACTTC
TRBJ2-1	TRBD2	NA	TRBV11-2	CASSGGTSGVSSYNEQFF	TGTGCCAGCAGCGGGGGGACTAGCGGGGTAAGCTCCTACAATGAGCAGTTCTTC
TRBJ1-4	NA	many	TRBV5-1	CASSFTGFPTNEKLFF	TGCGCCAGCAGCTTTACGGGGTTTCCAACTAATGAAAAACTGTTTTTT
TRBJ2-3	NA	many	TRBV5-1	CASSLDREGTDTQYF	TGCGCCAGCAGCTTGGACAGGGAAGGCACAGATACGCAGTATTTT
TRBJ2-1	TRBD2	many	TRBV20-1	CSADSAGLAGDPNEQFF	TGCAGTGCTGACTCCGCAGGACTAGCGGGAGATCCCAATGAGCAGTTCTTC
TRBJ1-3	NA	NA	TRBV3-1	CASSPPLFGSGNTIYF	TGTGCCAGCAGCCCGCCCCTTTTCGGCTCTGGAAACACCATATATTTT
TRBJ2-1	TRBD2	many	TRBV30	CAWGLAGVSEQFF	TGTGCCTGGGGACTAGCGGGAGTGAGTGAGCAGTTCTTC
TRBJ2-7	NA	few	TRBV12-3/TRBV12-4	CASSRTPEYEQYF	TGTGCCAGCAGTCGGACACCGGAGTACGAGCAGTACTTC
TRBJ2-3	NA	many	TRBV5-1	CASSLAKTRPPTDTQYF	TGCGCCAGCAGCTTGGCCAAAACTAGGCCCCCCACAGATACGCAGTATTTT
TRBJ2-6	TRBD1	few	TRBV5-5	CASSTRQGISGANVLTF	TGTGCCAGCAGCACTCGACAGGGAATCTCTGGGGCCAACGTCCTGACTTTC
TRBJ2-1	NA	many	TRBV15	CATSRDSGLYNEQFF	TGTGCCACCAGCAGAGATTCGGGTCTTTACAATGAGCAGTTCTTC
TRBJ2-4	NA	many	TRBV29-1	CSVEAGSKNIQYF	TGCAGCGTTGAAGCGGGATCCAAAAACATTCAGTACTTC
TRBJ2-7	NA	NA	TRBV5-1	CTSSLAYEQYF	TGCACCAGCAGCTTGGCCTACGAGCAGTACTTC
TRBJ1-4	TRBD1	many	TRBV19	CASAGTGLRKLFF	TGTGCCAGTGCCGGGACAGGGCTTCGGAAACTGTTTTTT
TRBJ2-4	NA	many	TRBV29-1	CSAIQVAKNIQYF	TGCAGCGCTATACAGGTTGCCAAAAACATTCAGTACTTC
TRBJ2-1	NA	many	TRBV5-6	CASSNNEQFF	TGTGCCAGCAGCAATAATGAGCAGTTCTTC
TRBJ1-1	TRBD1	NA	TRBV6-5	CASSLRGQTVSGAFF	TGCGCCAGCAGCCTCAGGGGGCAGACGGTTTCTGGAGCTTTCTTT
TRBJ2-1	TRBD1	many	TRBV12-3/TRBV12-4	CASRTGGGTNEQFF	TGTGCCAGCAGAACAGGGGGTGGTACTAATGAGCAGTTCTTC